This T cell receptor beta chain is from a study of cytomegalovirus exposure and HLA in healthy donors. Use of 60 Vbeta and 13 Jbeta primers characterized the PCR. TCRdb's copy holds only in-frame clones and misses some; the assay was immunoSEQ multiplex PCR. In the table there are approximately 110,000 clones, 82% of which are singletons. Trimming left V 3 bases short and J 5 bases short, with 13 bases between. Germline CDR1 MNHNS, CDR2 SASEGT. CDR3 length: 14 amino acids. This chain connects TRBV6-1 to TRBJ2-5; no clear D. This TCR was recovered from a woman between 18 and 29 years old in good health and CMV-seronegative. Sequences were obtained from PBMCs. The CDR3: CASSERHHMETQYF. Written as DNA, the CDR3 is TGTGCCAGCAGTGAGAGACATCATATGGAGACCCAGTACTTC.